This TCR beta chain was recovered during a study of cytomegalovirus exposure and HLA in healthy donors. As to this clone: Its antigen is as yet unknown.

Findings of the study overall: Later analysis identified several of the most significant clusters that appeared linked to common viral pathogens. Earlier results showed most TCR beta V segments being productive about 87% or about 30% of the time.

The primer mix had 60 Vbeta and 13 Jbeta primers. Some clones are missing from TCRdb's copy, which holds only in-frame ones; the method was immunoSEQ multiplex PCR. The data show about 160,000 clones, 80% to 90% seen once. With V trimmed by 10 bases and J by 3 bases, 6 bases remained unmatched. This CDR3 comprises 13 residues. Germline V gives CDR1 SEHNR, CDR2 FQNEAQ (reference sequence). Sample: PBMCs. The clonotype was recovered from a man between 18 and 29 years old in good health and CMV-seronegative. The J gene is TRBJ1-3, the V gene TRBV7-9; 7 bases match TRBD1. The chain's CDR3 is CATRSGGGNTIYF. The CDR3 nucleotides are TGTGCCACCCGATCAGGGGGTGGAAACACCATATATTTT.